This TCR beta chain was captured by sequencing in a study of CD8+ T cells in alopecia areata. Overall study: Once tofacitinib had been taken for 6 to 18 months, 6 months off drug followed.

Germline V gives CDR1 MNHEY, CDR2 SMNVEV (reference sequence). CDR3 size: 15 residues. With 5 bases clipped from V and 5 bases from J, the junction kept 6 bases outside the gene matches. Study results and caveats: More clonal than normal scalp was lesional scalp, particularly alopecia totalis/universalis.

Cell sorting on a FACSAria was used to separate CD4+ and CD8+ T cells from the PBMCs. In the case of this clone: The antigen is undetermined.

RNA extraction and reverse transcription yielded cDNA as sequencing template. Libraries were prepared by immunoSEQ multiplex PCR; TCRdb keeps only in-frame clonotypes and omits some of them. Here the sample spans about 130,000 clones, roughly 64% being singletons. The sequence derives from a human donor with alopecia areata. The source material was CD4+ T cells sorted from blood, sampled at week 0. The rearrangement joins TRBV27 to TRBJ1-5, with TRBD1 matching 10 bases. CDR3 nucleotide sequence: TGTGCCAGCAGTCCTGACAGGGGGCGCGATCAGCCCCAGCATTTT. Its translation is CASSPDRGRDQPQHF.